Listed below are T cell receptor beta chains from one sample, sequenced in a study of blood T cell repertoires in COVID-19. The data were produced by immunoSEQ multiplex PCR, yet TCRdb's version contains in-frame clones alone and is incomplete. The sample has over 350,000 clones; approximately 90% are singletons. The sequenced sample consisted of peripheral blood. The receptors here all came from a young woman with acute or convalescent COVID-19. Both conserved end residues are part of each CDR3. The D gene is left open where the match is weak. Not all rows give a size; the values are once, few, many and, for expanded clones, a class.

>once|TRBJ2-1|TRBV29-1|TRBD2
TGCAGCGTTGCGTCTAGCGGGGAAGGTGAGCAGTTCTTC
CSVASSGEGEQFF
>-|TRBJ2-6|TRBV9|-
TGTGCCAGCAGCGACAGGGCTGGTGGGGCCAACGTCCTGACTTTC
CASSDRAGGANVLTF
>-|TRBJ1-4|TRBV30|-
TGTGCCTGGAGCAAAAGGAGGAATGAAAAACTGTTTTTT
CAWSKRRNEKLFF
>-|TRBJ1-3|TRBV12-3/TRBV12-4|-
TGTGCCAGCAGCTCGCCGGGGGGAAACACCATATATTTT
CASSSPGGNTIYF
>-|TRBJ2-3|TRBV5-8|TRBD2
TGTGCCAGCAGCTTTTTGTATACGGGCGGGGGAAATACGCAGTATTTT
CASSFLYTGGGNTQYF
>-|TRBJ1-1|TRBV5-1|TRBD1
TGCGCCAGCAGCGTGACAGGGGGCGTATACACTGAAGCTTTCTTT
CASSVTGGVYTEAFF
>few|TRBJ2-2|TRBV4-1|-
TGCGCCAGCAGTCAGAGGCGGGGCGGGGAGCTGTTTTTT
CASSQRRGGELFF
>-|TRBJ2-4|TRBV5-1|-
TGCGCCAGCAGCTTAAGTCCGGGGACCAAAAACATTCAGTACTTC
CASSLSPGTKNIQYF
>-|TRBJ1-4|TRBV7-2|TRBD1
TGTGCCAGCAGCTGGACAGGGTCTAATGAAAAACTGTTTTTT
CASSWTGSNEKLFF
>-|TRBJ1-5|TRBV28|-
TGTGCCAGCAGTTTAATGGGGGGGACAAAGGCTCAGCCCCAGCATTTT
CASSLMGGTKAQPQHF
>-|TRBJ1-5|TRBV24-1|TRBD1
TGTGCCACCAGTGATTCCACAGGGGGTCTAGGCAATCAGCCCCAGCATTTT
CATSDSTGGLGNQPQHF
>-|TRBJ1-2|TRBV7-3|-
TGTGCCAGCAGCTTATCGGGTCCAGGGGACTATGGCTACACCTTC
CASSLSGPGDYGYTF
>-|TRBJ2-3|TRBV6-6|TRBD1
TGTGCCAGCCGTCGTGGACAGGGGGATGCTTTAGCAGATACGCAGTATTTT
CASRRGQGDALADTQYF
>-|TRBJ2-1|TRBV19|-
TGTGCCTGCAGGGGCTCCTACAATGAGCAGTTCTTC
CACRGSYNEQFF
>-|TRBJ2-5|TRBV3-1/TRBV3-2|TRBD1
TGTGCCAGCAAGCGCGGGACAGGAGTCCAAGAGACCCAGTACTTC
CASKRGTGVQETQYF
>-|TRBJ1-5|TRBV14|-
TGTGCCAGCAGCCGCACAATCAAAGGGGATCAGCCCCAGCATTTT
CASSRTIKGDQPQHF
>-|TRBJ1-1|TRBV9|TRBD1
TGTGCCAGCAGCGCGACAGGGTATACTGAAGCTTTCTTT
CASSATGYTEAFF
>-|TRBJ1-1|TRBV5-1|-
TGCGCCAGCAGAGGTCAGGGGTCGGTCGTCACTGAAGCTTTCTTT
CASRGQGSVVTEAFF
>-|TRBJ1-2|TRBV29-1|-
TGCAGCGTTGCTCAGGATTTTACTAACTATGGCTACACCTTC
CSVAQDFTNYGYTF
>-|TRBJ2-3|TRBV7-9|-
TGTGCCAGCAGCTTCTTGGGACATTCCACAGATACGCAGTATTTT
CASSFLGHSTDTQYF
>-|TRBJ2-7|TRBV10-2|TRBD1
TGCGCCAGCAGTGAGTCCAGGGGGTTACACGAGCAGTACTTC
CASSESRGLHEQYF
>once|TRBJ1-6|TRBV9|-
TGTGCCAGCAGCGTAAACAGTCAGAATTCACCCCTCCACTTT
CASSVNSQNSPLHF
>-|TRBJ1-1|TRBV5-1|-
TGCGCCAGCAGCCCACTCGGAGACACTGAAGCTTTCTTT
CASSPLGDTEAFF
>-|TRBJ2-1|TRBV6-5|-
TGTGCCAGCAGTTACTCGAGGAACAATGAGCAGTTCTTC
CASSYSRNNEQFF
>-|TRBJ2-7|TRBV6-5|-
TGTGCCAGCAGGTTGACAGAATCCTACGAGCAGTACTTC
CASRLTESYEQYF
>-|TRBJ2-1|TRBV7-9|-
TGTGCCAGCAGCTTAGTTTCTGCCTACAATGAGCAGTTCTTC
CASSLVSAYNEQFF
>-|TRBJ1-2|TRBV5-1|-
TGCGCCAGCAGCCTAAACCCAGGGGTAGGCTACACCTTC
CASSLNPGVGYTF
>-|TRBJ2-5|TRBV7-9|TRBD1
TGTGCCAGCAGGGCAGGGACAGAGCAAGAGACCCAGTACTTC
CASRAGTEQETQYF
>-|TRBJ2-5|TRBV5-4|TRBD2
TGTGCCAGCAGCTTGTTAGCACTAGCGGGGGCCCCACAAGAGACCCAGTACTTC
CASSLLALAGAPQETQYF
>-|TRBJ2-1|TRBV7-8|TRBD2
TGTGCCAGCAGCGAAAGACTAGCGGGGATCAATGAGCAGTTCTTC
CASSERLAGINEQFF
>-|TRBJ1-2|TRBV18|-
TGTGCCAGCTCACCAGGACGGGGGTTCAGATTGTTTGGCTACACCTTC
CASSPGRGFRLFGYTF
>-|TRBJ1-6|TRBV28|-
TGTGCCAGCAGCTTCTTGTTGAATTCACCCCTCCACTTT
CASSFLLNSPLHF
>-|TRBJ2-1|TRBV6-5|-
TGTGCCAGCAGCTCACTCCAGACAGTTTACAATGAGCAGTTCTTC
CASSSLQTVYNEQFF
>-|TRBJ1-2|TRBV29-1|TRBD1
TGCAGCGTTGAGTTCTTAACAGGGGACCGATATGGCTACACCTTC
CSVEFLTGDRYGYTF
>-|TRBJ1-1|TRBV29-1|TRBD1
TGCAGCGTTGCGGGACAGGGAGTTGAAGCTTTCTTT
CSVAGQGVEAFF
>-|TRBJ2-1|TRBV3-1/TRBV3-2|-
TGTGCCAGCAGCTCAGGTAGGGGCCTATACAATGAGCAGTTCTTC
CASSSGRGLYNEQFF
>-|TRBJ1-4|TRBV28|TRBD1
TGTGCCAGCAGTCCTAGGACAGGGTGGGAAAAACTGTTTTTT
CASSPRTGWEKLFF
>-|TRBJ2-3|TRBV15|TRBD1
TGTGCCACCAGCAGGGTTGACAGGGAATATACGCAGTATTTT
CATSRVDREYTQYF
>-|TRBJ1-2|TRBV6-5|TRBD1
TGTGCCAGCAACCCAGGACAGGGGGAGTCAGGCTACACCTTC
CASNPGQGESGYTF
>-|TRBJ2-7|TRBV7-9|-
TGTGCCAGCAGCCCCCGGGGGTACGAGCAGTACTTC
CASSPRGYEQYF